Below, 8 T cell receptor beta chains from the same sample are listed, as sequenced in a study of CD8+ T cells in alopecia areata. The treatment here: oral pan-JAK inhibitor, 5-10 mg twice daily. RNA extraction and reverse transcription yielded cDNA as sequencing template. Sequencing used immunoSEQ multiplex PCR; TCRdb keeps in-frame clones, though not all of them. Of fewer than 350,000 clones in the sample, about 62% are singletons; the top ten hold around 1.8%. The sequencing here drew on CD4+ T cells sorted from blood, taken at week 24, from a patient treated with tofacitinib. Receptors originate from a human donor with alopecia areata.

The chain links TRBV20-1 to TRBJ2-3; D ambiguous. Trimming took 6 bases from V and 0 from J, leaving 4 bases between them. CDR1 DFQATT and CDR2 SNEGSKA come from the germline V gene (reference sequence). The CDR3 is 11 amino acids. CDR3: CSAGSTDTQYF. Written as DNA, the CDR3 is TGCAGTGCAGGGAGCACAGATACGCAGTATTTT.

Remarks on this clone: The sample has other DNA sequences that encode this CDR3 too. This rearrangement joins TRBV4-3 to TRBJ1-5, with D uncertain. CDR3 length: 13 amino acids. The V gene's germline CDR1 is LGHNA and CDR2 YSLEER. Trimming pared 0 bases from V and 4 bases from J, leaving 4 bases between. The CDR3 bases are TGCGCCAGCAGCCAAGATCGGAATCAGCCCCAGCATTTT. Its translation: CASSQDRNQPQHF.

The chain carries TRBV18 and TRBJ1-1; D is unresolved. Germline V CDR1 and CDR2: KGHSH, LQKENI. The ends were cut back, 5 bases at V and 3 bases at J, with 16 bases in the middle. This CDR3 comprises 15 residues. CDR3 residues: CASSTGSAYDTEAFF. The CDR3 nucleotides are TGTGCCAGCTCAACCGGGTCGGCGTATGACACTGAAGCTTTCTTT.

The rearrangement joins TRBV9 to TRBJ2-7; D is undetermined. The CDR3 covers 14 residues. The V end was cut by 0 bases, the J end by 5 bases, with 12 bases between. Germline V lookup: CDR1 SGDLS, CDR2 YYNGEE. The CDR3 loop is CASSVGPTWDEQYF. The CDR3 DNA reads TGTGCCAGCAGCGTAGGGCCCACTTGGGACGAGCAGTACTTC.

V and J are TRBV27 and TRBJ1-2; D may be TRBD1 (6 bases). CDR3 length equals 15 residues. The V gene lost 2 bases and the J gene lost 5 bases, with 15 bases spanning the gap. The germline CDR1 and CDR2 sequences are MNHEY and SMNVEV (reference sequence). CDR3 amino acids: CASSLEGGLRYGYTF. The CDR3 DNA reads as TGTGCCAGCAGTTTAGAAGGGGGGCTGCGGTATGGCTACACCTTC.

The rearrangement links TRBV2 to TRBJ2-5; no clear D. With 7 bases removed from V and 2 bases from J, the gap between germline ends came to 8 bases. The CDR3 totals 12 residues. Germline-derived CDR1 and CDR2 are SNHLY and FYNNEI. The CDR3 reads CASKGPQETQYF. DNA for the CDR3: TGTGCCAGCAAGGGCCCACAAGAGACCCAGTACTTC.

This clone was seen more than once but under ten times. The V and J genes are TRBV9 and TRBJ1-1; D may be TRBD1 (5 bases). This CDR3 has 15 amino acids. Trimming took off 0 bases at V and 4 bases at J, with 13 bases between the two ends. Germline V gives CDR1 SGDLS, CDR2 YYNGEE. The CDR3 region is CASSVGWAGTTEAFF. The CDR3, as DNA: TGTGCCAGCAGCGTAGGTTGGGCAGGGACCACTGAAGCTTTCTTT. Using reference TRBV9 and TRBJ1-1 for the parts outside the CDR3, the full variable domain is DSGVTQTPKHLITATGQRVTLRCSPRSGDLSVYWYQQSLDQGLQFLIQYYNGEERAKGNILERFSAQQFPDLHSELNLSSLELGDSALYFCASSVGWAGTTEAFFGQGTRLTVV.

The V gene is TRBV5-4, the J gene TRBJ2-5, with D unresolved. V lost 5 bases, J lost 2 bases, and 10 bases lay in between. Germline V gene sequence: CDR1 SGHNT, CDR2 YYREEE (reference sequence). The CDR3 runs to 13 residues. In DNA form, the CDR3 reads TGTGCCAGCAGTCCTAGTTCTCAAGAGACCCAGTACTTC. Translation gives CASSPSSQETQYF.